Below, 17 T cell receptor beta chains from the same sample are listed, as sequenced in a study of T-cell memory formation after mild COVID-19 (dated by TCRdb to the early 2020s). The library was prepared using 5' RACE. Sequenced on an Illumina NovaSeq 6000. The public reads were reanalyzed by TCRdb: fastp trimming at Q25, MiXCR alignment, in-frame beta chains only. Under each unique CDR3 protein, matching rows form one entry showing the most common genes and DNA. For this sample the table gives 470,000 or so distinct CDR3 sequences, of which around a quarter were detected only once. About an eighth of the sample is in the top ten clones. The sample taken for sequencing was PBMCs or a T cell subset sorted from them (not recorded which). All receptors derive from an adult woman who had mild COVID-19 (a few samples of this study predate the infection). The sample titles of this study are shuffled in the database, so cell type and time point are left out; the donor was told from shared clones.

V usage is TRBV20-1 and J usage is TRBJ1-2; D remains ambiguous. V was shortened by 6 bases and J by 4 bases, with 15 bases between the two germline ends. Per germline, CDR1 DFQATT and CDR2 SNEGSKA (reference sequence). The CDR3 runs to 13 residues. The CDR3 coding sequence is TGCAGTGCCCCCCGGCAGGTTGGCTATGGCTACACCTTC. It specifies CSAPRQVGYGYTF.

The chain employs TRBV29-1 and TRBJ1-1; TRBD1 agrees at 9 bases. The CDR3 contains 15 residues. Germline trimming cut 7 bases from V and 4 bases from J; bases unmatched to any gene: 13. Germline V gene lookup returns CDR1 SQVTM and CDR2 ANQGSEA. The CDR3 here is CSARYTGGGFTEAFF. In nucleotides, the CDR3 is TGCAGCGCCAGATACACAGGGGGCGGTTTCACTGAAGCTTTCTTT.

V is TRBV18 and J is TRBJ2-1; 9 nucleotides align to TRBD1. The CDR3 sequence is 15 residues long. With V trimmed by 0 bases and J by 7 bases, 4 bases remained unmatched. The germline V gene has CDR1 KGHSH and CDR2 LQKENI. This chain's CDR3 is CASSPPSQGANEQFF. CDR3 nucleotide sequence: TGTGCCAGCTCACCACCGTCACAGGGGGCGAATGAGCAGTTCTTC.

This clonotype was found a few times. V is TRBV12-3 or TRBV12-4 and J is TRBJ1-1, with unresolved D. CDR3 length: 15 amino acids. The V end was cut by 7 bases, the J end by 0 bases, with 15 bases between. CDR3: CASTPGRRLNTEAFF. The CDR3 DNA follows: TGTGCCAGCACCCCCGGCCGACGACTGAACACTGAAGCTTTCTTT.

This clonotype turned up a few times. This sequence joins TRBV29-1 and TRBJ2-7; 8 nucleotides match TRBD1. V dropped 2 bases and J dropped 6; count of bases not matched to a gene: 9. The germline V gene encodes CDR1 SQVTM and CDR2 ANQGSEA. CDR3 length: 14 amino acids. The CDR3 loop is CSVELPGQGGEQYF. CDR3 DNA: TGCAGCGTTGAACTACCTGGACAGGGAGGCGAGCAGTACTTC.

This CDR3 is CATSPGLAGVRYEQFF. The DNA of the CDR3 is TGTGCCACCAGTCCGGGACTAGCGGGAGTTCGCTATGAGCAGTTCTTC. The rearrangement joins TRBV24-1 to TRBJ2-1, with 14 bases lining up with TRBD2. Germline V gene sequence: CDR1 KGHDR, CDR2 SFDVKD. V shed 6 bases, J shed 8 bases, and the junction held 8 bases outside the gene matches. This CDR3 comprises 16 residues.

This clonotype came up many times. At one end the junction does not follow the germline gene, possibly because of a read error. The chain joins TRBV7-3 to TRBJ2-2, with D tentatively TRBD1 (6 bases). CDR1 is SGHTA, CDR2 FQGTGA, per germline. CDR3 length: 18 residues. The CDR3 nucleotides are TGTGCCAGCAGCTTACGACCGCCGGGACACCAGAACGCCGGGGAGCTGTTTTTT. Translating it yields CASSLRPPGHQNAGELFF. The variable domain in full, completed from reference TRBV7-3 and TRBJ2-2, reads GAGVSQTPSNKVTEKGKYVELRCDPISGHTALYWYRQSLGQGPEFLIYFQGTGAADDSGLPNDRFFAVRPEGSVSTLKIQRTERGDSAVYLCASSLRPPGHQNAGELFFGEGSRLTVL.

The chain recombines TRBV12-3 or TRBV12-4 with TRBJ1-4; TRBD1 matches 9 bases. V trimming: 2 bases; J trimming: 11 bases; junction bases outside the gene matches: 6. This CDR3 contains 14 residues. The chain's CDR3 is CASSLMGQGNKLFF. CDR3 bases: TGTGCCAGCAGTTTAATGGGACAGGGAAATAAACTGTTTTTT.

The chain uses TRBV19 and TRBJ1-1; D perhaps matches TRBD1 (6 bases). V was pared by 4 bases and J by 0 bases, with 15 bases between. The CDR3 extends over 16 amino acids. Germline CDR1 is LNHDA and CDR2 is SQIVND (reference sequence). CDR3 region: CASSRRTATLNTEAFF. CDR3 bases: TGTGCCAGTAGTAGGCGGACAGCCACCCTGAACACTGAAGCTTTCTTT.

The chain joins TRBV5-1 to TRBJ2-3; D gene unclear. The CDR3 contains 13 residues. Germline assignment: CDR1 SGHRS and CDR2 YFSETQ. Deletions cut 5 bases from V and 1 base from J, with 8 bases between. CDR3 sequence: CASSGVGTDTQYF. In nucleotides, the CDR3 is TGCGCCAGCAGTGGGGTAGGCACAGATACGCAGTATTTT.

The chain joins TRBV27 to TRBJ2-1; 13 nucleotides agree with TRBD2. This CDR3 contains 17 residues. Germline CDR1 reads MNHEY; CDR2 reads SMNVEV (reference sequence). V dropped 3 bases and J dropped 6; count of bases not matched to a gene: 8. Here the CDR3 DNA reads TGTGCCAGCAGTTTCTCCGGACTAGCGGGAGTGGGCAATGAGCAGTTCTTC. Translation gives CASSFSGLAGVGNEQFF.

The J gene is TRBJ2-3, the V gene TRBV12-3 or TRBV12-4, with 11 bases matching TRBD2. This CDR3 region has 14 residues. The ends lost 2 bases at V and 13 bases at J; junction bases unmatched: 8. CDR3 in DNA: TGTGCCAGCAGTTTACTACTAGCGGGGGTCGGGGAGTATTTT. Translating it yields CASSLLLAGVGEYF.

The J gene is TRBJ2-6, the V gene TRBV2; tentatively, D is TRBD1 (6 bases). The CDR3 contains 13 residues. Between the trimmed V and J ends, which lost 5 bases and 8 bases, there was a span of 10 bases. Germline V gene lookup returns CDR1 SNHLY and CDR2 FYNNEI. The CDR3 coding sequence is TGTGCCAGCAGTCCTCAGGGGACCAACGTCCTGACTTTC. This sequence encodes CASSPQGTNVLTF.

The CDR3 DNA reads as TGTGCCAGCAGTTACTGGGCCCGAAAGCCTGGCTACACCTTC. Amino acid sequence: CASSYWARKPGYTF. The chain carries TRBV6-2 or TRBV6-3 and TRBJ1-2; D remains ambiguous. V dropped 1 base and J dropped 7 bases, with 13 bases sitting between them. CDR1 and CDR2 from the germline V gene are MNHEY and SVGEGT. The CDR3 spans 14 residues.

This clonotype was detected ten times or more. The chain links TRBV11-2 to TRBJ2-7, with TRBD2 as a possible D gene (5 bases). Germline V gives CDR1 SGHAT, CDR2 FQNNGV. V shed 2 bases and J shed 2 bases, with 10 bases lying between them. The CDR3 has 14 residues. In DNA form, the CDR3 reads TGTGCCAGCAGCTTAAGCGACGGGACCTACGAGCAGTACTTC. Protein: CASSLSDGTYEQYF. The whole variable domain, filled in from reference TRBV11-2 and TRBJ2-7, reads EAGVAQSPRYKIIEKRQSVAFWCNPISGHATLYWYQQILGQGPKLLIQFQNNGVVDDSQLPKDRFSAERLKGVDSTLKIQPAKLEDSAVYLCASSLSDGTYEQYFGPGTRLTVT.

A few counts support this clonotype. The chain employs TRBV12-3 or TRBV12-4 and TRBJ2-2; 8 nucleotides agree with TRBD1. With V trimmed by 5 bases and J by 2 bases, 7 bases remained unmatched. The CDR3 loop spans 16 amino acids. The CDR3 bases are TGTGCCAGCAGTCAATGGACAGGGACTAACACCGGGGAGCTGTTTTTT. As protein: CASSQWTGTNTGELFF.

The chain combines TRBV12-3 or TRBV12-4 with TRBJ1-6; 10 positions match TRBD1. V dropped 5 bases and J dropped 9; count of bases not matched to a gene: 10. CDR3 size: 16 residues. CDR3 in amino acids: CASSIWGQGIGSPLHF. As DNA, the CDR3 is TGTGCCAGCAGTATTTGGGGACAGGGGATCGGTTCACCCCTCCACTTT.